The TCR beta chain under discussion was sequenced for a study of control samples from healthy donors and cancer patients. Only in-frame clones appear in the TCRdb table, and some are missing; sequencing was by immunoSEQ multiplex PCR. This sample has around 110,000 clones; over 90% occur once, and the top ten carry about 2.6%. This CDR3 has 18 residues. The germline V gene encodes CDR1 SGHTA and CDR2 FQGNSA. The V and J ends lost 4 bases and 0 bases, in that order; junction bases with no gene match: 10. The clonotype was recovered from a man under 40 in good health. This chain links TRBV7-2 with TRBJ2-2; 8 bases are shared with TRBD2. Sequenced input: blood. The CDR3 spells CASSSVLAGFANTGELFF. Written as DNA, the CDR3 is TGTGCCAGCAGCTCCGTTTTAGCGGGGTTCGCGAACACCGGGGAGCTGTTTTTT.